This TCR beta chain came from a study of blood T cells in healthy people across ages. Primed by a sample-barcoded 5' primer and a J-beta primer mix, a second PCR proceeded for about 7 to 11 cycles. Paired-end reads containing CDR3 totaled no fewer than 3 million for each sample. TCRdb passed the 5' RACE reads through MiXCR, listing each CDR3 protein once. Counted here are some 1,000,000 distinct CDR3 sequences, 25% occurring once; the ten biggest clones make up around 0.75%. The CDR3 runs 15 residues. V lost 2 bases to trimming and J lost 4 bases, with 12 bases between them. The germline CDR1 and CDR2 sequences are SGDLS and YYNGEE. Another study also made use of these data, one on T cells of mothers and their children. From that paper: Sequencing got over 10 million TCR beta CDR3 reads from each mother and roughly 2.7 million from each child.

The sequence derives from a girl aged 2-10 years in good health. The chain uses TRBV9 and TRBJ1-4; D ambiguous. Sequenced: blood. The CDR3 region is CASSVGVGVNEKLFF. CDR3 sequence (DNA): TGTGCCAGCAGCGTCGGGGTCGGGGTTAATGAAAAACTGTTTTTT.